The source of this TCR beta chain is a study of T cells in Graves' hyperthyroidism and ophthalmopathy. There were TCR beta CDR3 regions amplified from RNA transcripts. HTBI primers were used for first-round RT-PCR of the TCR CDR3. TCRdb called the multiplex PCR reads again in MiXCR, with one record for every CDR3 protein. The table includes roughly 200,000 distinct CDR3 sequences, approximately 20% detected once. Germline V gene lookup returns CDR1 MNHNS and CDR2 SASEGT. This CDR3 comprises 14 residues. The J segment lost 0 bases and the V segment lost 4 bases, leaving 1 base of the junction unmatched. Study-level results: Most clonotypes that expanded in the thyroid above 0.001 also showed up in blood.

In this sample, this clonotype turned up many times. What it binds is unknown. This receptor was identified in a man aged 35-49 years with Graves' hyperthyroidism. The chain uses TRBV6-1 and TRBJ2-7; 9 bases line up with TRBD2. Source material: blood. The CDR3 nucleotides are TGTGCCAGCAGTGGGACTAGCGCCTCCTACGAGCAGTACTTC. It is translated as CASSGTSASYEQYF.